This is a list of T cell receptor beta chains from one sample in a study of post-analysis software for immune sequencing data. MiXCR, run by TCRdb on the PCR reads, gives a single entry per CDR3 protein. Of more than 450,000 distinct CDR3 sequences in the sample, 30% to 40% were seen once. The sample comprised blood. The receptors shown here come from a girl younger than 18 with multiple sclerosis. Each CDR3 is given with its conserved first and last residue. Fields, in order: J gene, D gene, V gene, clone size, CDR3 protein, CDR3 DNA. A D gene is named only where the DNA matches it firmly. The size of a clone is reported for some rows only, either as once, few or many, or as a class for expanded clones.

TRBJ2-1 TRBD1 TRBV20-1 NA CSAPGDRTYNEQFF TGCAGTGCTCCGGGGGACAGGACCTACAATGAGCAGTTCTTC
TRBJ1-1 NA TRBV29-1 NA CSVPTPTSDTEAFF TGCAGCGTACCGACTCCAACCTCGGACACTGAAGCTTTCTTT
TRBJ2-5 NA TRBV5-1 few CASSHGKETQYF TGCGCCAGCAGCCACGGGAAAGAGACCCAGTACTTC
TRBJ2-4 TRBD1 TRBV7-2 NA CASSRQGAQDIQYF TGTGCCAGCAGCCGACAGGGGGCGCAGGACATTCAGTACTTC
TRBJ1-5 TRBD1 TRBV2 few CASTPDSGQGIRNQPQHF TGTGCCAGCACGCCGGATAGTGGACAGGGGATCCGGAATCAGCCCCAGCATTTT
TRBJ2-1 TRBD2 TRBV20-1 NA CSEQRLAGPYNEQFF TGCAGTGAACAGAGACTAGCGGGCCCTTACAATGAGCAGTTCTTC
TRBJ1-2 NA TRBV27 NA CASSYRANYGYTF TGTGCCAGCAGTTACAGGGCAAACTATGGCTACACCTTC
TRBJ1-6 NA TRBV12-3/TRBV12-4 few CASSLKGFEDSPLHF TGTGCCAGCAGTCTGAAGGGGTTTGAGGATTCACCCCTCCACTTT
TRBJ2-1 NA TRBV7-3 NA CASSARGSLIYNEQFF TGTGCCAGCAGCGCGCGGGGTAGCCTTATTTACAATGAGCAGTTCTTC
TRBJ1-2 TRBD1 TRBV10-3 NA CAISDPDRESYGYTF TGTGCCATCAGTGACCCAGACAGGGAGTCCTATGGCTACACCTTC
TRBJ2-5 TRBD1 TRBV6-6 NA CTSSYGQGGRDEQYF TGTACCAGCAGTTATGGACAGGGGGGGCGGGATGAGCAGTACTTC
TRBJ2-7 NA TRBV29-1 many CSVYRTESYEQYF TGCAGCGTTTACCGGACAGAAAGCTACGAGCAGTACTTC
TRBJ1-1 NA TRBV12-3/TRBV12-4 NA CASGLFRRNTEAFF TGTGCCAGCGGACTCTTTCGGCGGAACACTGAAGCTTTCTTT
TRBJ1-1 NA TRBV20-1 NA CSATIVEAFF TGCAGTGCTACCATAGTTGAAGCTTTCTTT
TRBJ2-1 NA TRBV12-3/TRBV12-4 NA CASSLLAEQFF TGTGCCAGCAGTTTACTAGCAGAGCAGTTCTTC
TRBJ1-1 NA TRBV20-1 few CSARGTETLRSAFF TGCAGTGCTAGAGGGACAGAGACCTTGAGAAGTGCTTTCTTT
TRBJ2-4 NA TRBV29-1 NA CSGTGFLNIQYF TGCAGCGGGACCGGGTTCTTAAACATTCAGTACTTC
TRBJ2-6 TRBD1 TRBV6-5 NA CASSYGDRAGANVLTF TGTGCCAGCAGTTACGGCGACAGGGCTGGGGCCAACGTCCTGACTTTC
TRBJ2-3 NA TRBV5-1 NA CASSLRPSTDTQYF TGCGCCAGCAGCTTGCGGCCTAGCACAGATACGCAGTATTTT
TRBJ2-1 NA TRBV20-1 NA CSAIQGGTYNEQFF TGCAGTGCTATCCAAGGGGGAACCTACAATGAGCAGTTCTTC
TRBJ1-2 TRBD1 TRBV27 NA CASSFSLGQGSSGYTF TGTGCCAGCAGTTTTTCATTGGGACAGGGGTCGAGTGGCTACACCTTC
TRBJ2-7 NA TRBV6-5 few CASSRLGLARYEQYF TGTGCCAGCAGCCGACTAGGGCTAGCCCGCTACGAGCAGTACTTC
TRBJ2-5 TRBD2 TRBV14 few CASSLKRSSGGPETQYF TGTGCCAGCAGCCTTAAGAGATCTAGCGGGGGGCCAGAGACCCAGTACTTC
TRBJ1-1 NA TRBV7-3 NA CASKIGGARTEAFF TGTGCCAGCAAGATCGGGGGCGCGAGGACTGAAGCTTTCTTT
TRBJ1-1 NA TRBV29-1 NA CSVERQGMNTEAFF TGCAGCGTTGAAAGGCAGGGCATGAACACTGAAGCTTTCTTT
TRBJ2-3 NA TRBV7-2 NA CASRPETWTTDTQYF TGTGCCAGCAGGCCCGAGACGTGGACCACAGATACGCAGTATTTT
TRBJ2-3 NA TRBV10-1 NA CASSESQNPTDTQYF TGCGCCAGCAGTGAGTCCCAGAACCCCACAGATACGCAGTATTTT
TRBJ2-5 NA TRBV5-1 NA CASSRAGDRFYETQYF TGCGCCAGCAGTAGGGCCGGCGACAGATTTTATGAGACCCAGTACTTC
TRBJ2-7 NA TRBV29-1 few CSVEDDSQEQYF TGCAGCGTTGAAGACGACAGCCAGGAGCAGTACTTC
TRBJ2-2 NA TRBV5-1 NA CASSSPTGTANTGELFF TGCGCCAGCAGCTCCCCCACCGGGACTGCGAACACCGGGGAGCTGTTTTTT
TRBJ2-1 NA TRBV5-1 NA CTSSSDRSSYNEQFF TGCACCAGCAGCTCTGACAGGAGCTCCTACAATGAGCAGTTCTTC
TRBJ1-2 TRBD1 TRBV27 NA CAGSRTGLNYGYTF TGTGCCGGCAGCAGGACAGGGCTCAACTATGGCTACACCTTC
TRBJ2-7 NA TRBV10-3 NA CAISQTGPRVEQYF TGTGCCATCAGTCAGACAGGACCTCGAGTCGAGCAGTACTTC
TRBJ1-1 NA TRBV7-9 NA CASRPGSLNTEAFF TGTGCCAGCAGACCAGGGTCCCTGAACACTGAAGCTTTCTTT
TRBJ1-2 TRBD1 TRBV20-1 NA CSARLQGAQGQLANYGYTF TGCAGTGCTAGGCTTCAGGGGGCGCAAGGCCAACTAGCTAACTATGGCTACACCTTC
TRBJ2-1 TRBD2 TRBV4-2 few CASSPRSGVYNEQFF TGTGCCAGCAGCCCTCGAAGCGGGGTTTACAATGAGCAGTTCTTC
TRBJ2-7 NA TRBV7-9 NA CASSLGNSEVYEQYF TGTGCCAGCAGCTTAGGCAATAGCGAGGTCTACGAGCAGTACTTC
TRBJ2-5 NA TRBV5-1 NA CASSLSRSETQYF TGCGCCAGCAGCTTGAGTAGATCGGAGACCCAGTACTTC
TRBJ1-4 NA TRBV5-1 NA CASSFLGLDEKLFF TGCGCCAGCAGCTTTTTGGGGCTTGACGAAAAACTGTTTTTT
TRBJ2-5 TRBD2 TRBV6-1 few CASWRGLEGPGTQYF TGTGCCAGCTGGAGAGGACTAGAGGGCCCAGGGACCCAGTACTTC
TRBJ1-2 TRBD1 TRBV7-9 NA CASSFKTGNGYTF TGTGCCAGCAGCTTCAAGACAGGGAATGGCTACACCTTC
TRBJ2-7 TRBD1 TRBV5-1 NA CASSGGQGNSYEQYF TGCGCCAGCAGCGGGGGACAGGGAAACTCCTACGAGCAGTACTTC
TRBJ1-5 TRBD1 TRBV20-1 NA CSARGGTVWQPQHF TGCAGTGCTAGAGGGGGGACAGTATGGCAGCCCCAGCATTTT
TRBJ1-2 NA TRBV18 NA CASSPGGEDGYTF TGTGCCAGCTCACCGGGAGGGGAGGATGGCTACACCTTC
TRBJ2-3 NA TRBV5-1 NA CASSVAESDVTDTQYF TGCGCCAGCAGCGTGGCCGAGAGCGACGTCACAGATACGCAGTATTTT
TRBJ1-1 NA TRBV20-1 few CSARPPGPTEAFF TGCAGTGCTAGGCCGCCGGGTCCCACTGAAGCTTTCTTT
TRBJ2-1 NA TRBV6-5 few CASSYGPAGANNEQFF TGTGCCAGCAGTTACGGTCCGGCAGGGGCCAACAATGAGCAGTTCTTC
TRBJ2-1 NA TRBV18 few CASSPSSSNEQFF TGTGCCAGCTCACCATCTAGCAGCAATGAGCAGTTCTTC
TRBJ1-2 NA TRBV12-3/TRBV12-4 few CASSLGKPYGYTF TGTGCCAGCAGCCTCGGGAAACCCTATGGCTACACCTTC
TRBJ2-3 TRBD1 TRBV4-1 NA CASSFRDRKLEANTDTQYF TGCGCCAGCAGCTTCCGGGACAGGAAACTTGAGGCTAACACAGATACGCAGTATTTT
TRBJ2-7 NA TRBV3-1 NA CASSHRVSYEQYF TGTGCCAGCAGCCACAGGGTCTCCTACGAGCAGTACTTC
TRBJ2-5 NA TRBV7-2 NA CASSRGSEETQYF TGTGCCAGCAGCCGTGGATCGGAAGAGACCCAGTACTTC
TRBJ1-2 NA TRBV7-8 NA CVSSTQDYGYTF TGTGTCAGCAGCACGCAGGACTATGGCTACACCTTC
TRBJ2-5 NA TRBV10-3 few CAISESRDATGKETQYF TGTGCCATCAGTGAGTCGCGGGATGCGACAGGGAAAGAGACCCAGTACTTC
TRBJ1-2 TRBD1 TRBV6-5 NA CASSHSSRDRDGYTF TGTGCCAGCAGTCACTCGTCAAGGGACAGGGATGGCTACACCTTC
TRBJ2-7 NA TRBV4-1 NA CASSQLQGPYEQYF TGCGCCAGCAGCCAACTACAGGGTCCCTACGAGCAGTACTTC
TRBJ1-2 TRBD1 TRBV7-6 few CASSSTGGGGYTF TGTGCCAGCAGCTCGACAGGGGGCGGTGGCTACACCTTC
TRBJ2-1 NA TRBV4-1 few CASSQAFSTYEQFF TGCGCCAGCAGCCAGGCCTTCTCTACATATGAGCAGTTCTTC
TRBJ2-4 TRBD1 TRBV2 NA CASIRQGSKNIQYF TGTGCCAGCATCCGACAGGGATCCAAAAACATTCAGTACTTC